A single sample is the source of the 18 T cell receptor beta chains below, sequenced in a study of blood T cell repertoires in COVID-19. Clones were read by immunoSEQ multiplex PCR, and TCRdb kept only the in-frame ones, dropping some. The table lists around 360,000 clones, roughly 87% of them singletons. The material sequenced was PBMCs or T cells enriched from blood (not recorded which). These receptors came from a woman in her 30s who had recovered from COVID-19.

The DNA of the CDR3 is TGTGCCAGCTCACCAAACTCCAGGACAGGAACCTACGAGCAGTACTTC. The encoded protein is CASSPNSRTGTYEQYF. This chain links TRBV18 with TRBJ2-7, with 7 bases matching TRBD1. Germline CDR1 is KGHSH and CDR2 is LQKENI. The CDR3 is made up of 16 amino acids. V gave up 2 bases and J gave up 2 bases; unmatched junction bases: 9. The full variable domain, its missing parts supplied by reference TRBV18 and TRBJ2-7, is NAGVMQNPRHLVRRRGQEARLRCSPMKGHSHVYWYRQLPEEGLKFMVYLQKENIIDESGMPKERFSAEFPKEGPSILRIQQVVRGDSAAYFCASSPNSRTGTYEQYFGPGTRLTVT.

CDR3 nucleotides: TGCGCCAGCAGCCAAGATCGGCGAAGCGACGAGCAGTACTTC. This translates into CASSQDRRSDEQYF. The chain has TRBV4-1 and TRBJ2-7; D remains ambiguous. The V end lost 0 bases, the J end lost 5 bases, and 11 bases lay between the germline ends. Germline-derived CDR1 and CDR2 are MGHRA and YSYEKL. The length of the CDR3 is 14 residues.

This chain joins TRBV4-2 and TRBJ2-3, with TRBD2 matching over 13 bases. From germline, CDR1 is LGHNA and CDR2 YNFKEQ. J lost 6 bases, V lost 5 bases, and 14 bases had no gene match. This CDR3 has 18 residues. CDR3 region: CASSSRYGTSGISDTQYF. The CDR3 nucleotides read TGTGCCAGCAGCTCACGATACGGGACTAGCGGGATTTCGGATACGCAGTATTTT.

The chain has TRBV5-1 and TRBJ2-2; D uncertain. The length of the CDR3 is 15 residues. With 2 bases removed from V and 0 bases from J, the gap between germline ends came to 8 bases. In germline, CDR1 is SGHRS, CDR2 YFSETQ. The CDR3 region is CASSLSSSNTGELFF. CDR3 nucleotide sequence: TGCGCCAGCAGCTTAAGCTCATCGAACACCGGGGAGCTGTTTTTT. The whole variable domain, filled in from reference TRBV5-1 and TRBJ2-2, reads KAGVTQTPRYLIKTRGQQVTLSCSPISGHRSVSWYQQTPGQGLQFLFEYFSETQRNKGNFPGRFSGRQFSNSRSEMNVSTLELGDSALYLCASSLSSSNTGELFFGEGSRLTVL.

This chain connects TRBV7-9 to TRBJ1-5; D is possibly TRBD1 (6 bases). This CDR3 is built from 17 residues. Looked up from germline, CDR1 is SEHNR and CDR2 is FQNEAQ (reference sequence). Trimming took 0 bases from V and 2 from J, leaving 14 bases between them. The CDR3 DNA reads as TGTGCCAGCAGCTTAGCGGGAGCAGGGGCTGGCAATCAGCCCCAGCATTTT. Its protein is CASSLAGAGAGNQPQHF.

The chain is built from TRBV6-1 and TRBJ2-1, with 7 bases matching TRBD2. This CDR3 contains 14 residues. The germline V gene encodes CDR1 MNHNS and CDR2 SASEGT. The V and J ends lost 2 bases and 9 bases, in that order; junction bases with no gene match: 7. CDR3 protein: CASSEWAGVSEQFF. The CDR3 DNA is TGTGCCAGCAGTGAATGGGCGGGGGTTTCTGAGCAGTTCTTC.

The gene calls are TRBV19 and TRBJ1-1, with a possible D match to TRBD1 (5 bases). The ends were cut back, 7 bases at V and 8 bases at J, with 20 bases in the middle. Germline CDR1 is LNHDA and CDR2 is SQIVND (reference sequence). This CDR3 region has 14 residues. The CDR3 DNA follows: TGTGCCAGTAAAGGTACCGGAGGGGTGCGAGAAGCTTTCTTT. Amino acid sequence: CASKGTGGVREAFF.

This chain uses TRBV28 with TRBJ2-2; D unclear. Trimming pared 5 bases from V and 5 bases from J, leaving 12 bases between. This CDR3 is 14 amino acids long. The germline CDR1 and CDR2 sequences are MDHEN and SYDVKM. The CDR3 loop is CASSAGRPTGELFF. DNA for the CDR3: TGTGCCAGCAGTGCAGGCCGGCCTACCGGGGAGCTGTTTTTT.

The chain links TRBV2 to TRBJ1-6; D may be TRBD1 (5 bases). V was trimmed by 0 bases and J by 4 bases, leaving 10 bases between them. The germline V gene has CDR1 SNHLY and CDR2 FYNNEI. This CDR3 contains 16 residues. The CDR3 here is CASSEAGGKYNSPLHF. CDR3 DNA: TGTGCCAGCAGTGAAGCGGGGGGGAAATATAATTCACCCCTCCACTTT. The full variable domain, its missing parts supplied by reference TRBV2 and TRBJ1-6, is EPEVTQTPSHQVTQMGQEVILRCVPISNHLYFYWYRQILGQKVEFLVSFYNNEISEKSEIFDDQFSVERPDGSNFTLKIRSTKLEDSAMYFCASSEAGGKYNSPLHFGNGTRLTVT.

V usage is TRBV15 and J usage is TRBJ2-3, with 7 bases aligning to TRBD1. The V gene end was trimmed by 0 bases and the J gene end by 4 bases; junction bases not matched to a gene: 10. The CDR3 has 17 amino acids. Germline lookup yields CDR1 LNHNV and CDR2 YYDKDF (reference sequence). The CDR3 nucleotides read TGTGCCACCAGCAGAGATTCTAAGGACAGGTGGCCAGATACGCAGTATTTT. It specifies CATSRDSKDRWPDTQYF.

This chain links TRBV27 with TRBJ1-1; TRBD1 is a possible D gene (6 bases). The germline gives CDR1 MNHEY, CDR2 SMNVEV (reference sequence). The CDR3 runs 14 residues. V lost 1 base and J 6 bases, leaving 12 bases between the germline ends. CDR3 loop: CASSLFGGAAEAFF. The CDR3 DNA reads TGTGCCAGCAGTTTATTCGGGGGGGCGGCTGAAGCTTTCTTT.

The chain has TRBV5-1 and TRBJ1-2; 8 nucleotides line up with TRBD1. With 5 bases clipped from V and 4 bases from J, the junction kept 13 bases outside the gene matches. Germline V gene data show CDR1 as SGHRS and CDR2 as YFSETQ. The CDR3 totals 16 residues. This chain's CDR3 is CASRGQEGQGGYGYTF. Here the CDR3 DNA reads TGCGCCAGCAGGGGCCAGGAAGGACAGGGCGGCTATGGCTACACCTTC.

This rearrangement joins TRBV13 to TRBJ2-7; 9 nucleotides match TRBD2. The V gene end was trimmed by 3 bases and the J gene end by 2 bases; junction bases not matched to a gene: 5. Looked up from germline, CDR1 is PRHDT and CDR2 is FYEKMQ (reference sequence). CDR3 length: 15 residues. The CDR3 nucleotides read TGTGCCAGCAGCTTGGTGGCTAGCGGGACCTACGAGCAGTACTTC. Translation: CASSLVASGTYEQYF.

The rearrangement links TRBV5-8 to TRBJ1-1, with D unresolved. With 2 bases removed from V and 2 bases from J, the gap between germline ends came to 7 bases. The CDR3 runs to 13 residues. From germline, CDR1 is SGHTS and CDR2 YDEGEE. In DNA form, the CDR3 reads TGTGCCAGCAGCTTTCACTCCAACACTGAAGCTTTCTTT. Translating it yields CASSFHSNTEAFF.

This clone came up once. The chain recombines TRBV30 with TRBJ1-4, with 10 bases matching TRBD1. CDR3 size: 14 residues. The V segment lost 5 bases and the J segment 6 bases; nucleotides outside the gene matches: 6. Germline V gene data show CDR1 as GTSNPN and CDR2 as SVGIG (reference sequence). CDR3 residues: CAWQPGTGDEKLFF. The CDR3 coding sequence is TGTGCCTGGCAACCAGGGACAGGGGATGAAAAACTGTTTTTT. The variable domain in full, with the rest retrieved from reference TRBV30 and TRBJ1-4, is SQTIHQWPATLVQPVGSPLSLECTVEGTSNPNLYWYRQAAGRGLQLLFYSVGIGQISSEVPQNLSASRPQDRQFILSSKKLLLSDSGFYLCAWQPGTGDEKLFFGSGTQLSVL.

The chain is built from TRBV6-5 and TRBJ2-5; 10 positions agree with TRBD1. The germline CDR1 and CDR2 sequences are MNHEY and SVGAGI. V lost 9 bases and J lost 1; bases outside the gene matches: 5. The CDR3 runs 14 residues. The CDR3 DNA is TGTGCCAGTGTATGGGACAGGGGCCAAGAGACCCAGTACTTC. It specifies CASVWDRGQETQYF.

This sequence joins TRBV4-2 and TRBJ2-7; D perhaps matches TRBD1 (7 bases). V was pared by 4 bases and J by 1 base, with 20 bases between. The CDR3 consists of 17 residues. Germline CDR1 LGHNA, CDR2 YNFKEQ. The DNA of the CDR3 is TGTGCCAGCAGCCCCCAGGTCAGGGGGGCATCTTCCTACGAGCAGTACTTC. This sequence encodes CASSPQVRGASSYEQYF.

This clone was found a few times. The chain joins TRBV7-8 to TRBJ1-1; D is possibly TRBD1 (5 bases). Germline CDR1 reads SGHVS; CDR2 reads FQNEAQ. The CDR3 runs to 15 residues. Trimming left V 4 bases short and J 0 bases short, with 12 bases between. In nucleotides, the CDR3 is TGTGCCAGCAGCTGGGGCTCCGTAATGAACACTGAAGCTTTCTTT. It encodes CASSWGSVMNTEAFF. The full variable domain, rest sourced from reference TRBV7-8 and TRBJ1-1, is GAGVSQSPRYKVAKRGQDVALRCDPISGHVSLFWYQQALGQGPEFLTYFQNEAQLDKSGLPSDRFFAERPEGSVSTLKIQRTQQEDSAVYLCASSWGSVMNTEAFFGQGTRLTVV.